Below, 21 T cell receptor beta chains from the same sample are listed, as sequenced in a study of molecular identifiers for immune sequencing clone quantification. TCRdb independently ran MiXCR on the PCR reads; one entry per CDR3 protein. The sample records under 800,000 distinct CDR3 sequences, roughly 27% being singletons. The sample comprised naive CD8+ T cells from blood, with Jurkat cell RNA spiked in. The sample's subset: FACS-sorted CD8+CD4-CCR7+CD45RA+ naive T cells. The origin of the receptors is a human donor in good health. Some libraries in this study had Jurkat cell RNA spiked in.

This clonotype came up a few times. Relative to the germline gene, one junction end is altered; a read error may explain this. The chain has TRBV6-5 and TRBJ1-1, with D tentatively TRBD1 (5 bases). The germline gives CDR1 MNHEY, CDR2 SVGAGI. This CDR3 contains 13 residues. CDR3 residues: CASRPRGGSKALF. The DNA of the CDR3 is TGTGCCAGCAGGCCCCGGGGGGGTAGTAAAGCTCTCTTT.

This clonotype was observed a few times. The J gene is TRBJ2-2, the V gene TRBV27; D assignment may be TRBD1 or TRBD2 (5 bases each). There are 17 residues in the CDR3. The ends were cut back, 5 bases at V and 3 bases at J, with 19 bases in the middle. Germline V CDR1 and CDR2: MNHEY, SMNVEV (reference sequence). The CDR3 bases are TGTGCCAGCAGTACGAAGGGGAGTCTATCGGACACCGGGGAGCTGTTTTTT. Translated: CASSTKGSLSDTGELFF.

This clonotype was seen repeatedly, ten times or more. The chain has TRBV12-3 or TRBV12-4 and TRBJ1-1; D remains unclear. The CDR3 is made up of 14 amino acids. Trimming pared 7 bases from V and 3 bases from J, leaving 15 bases between. The CDR3 DNA reads TGTGCCAGCACCCCAACGAGGGTTTACACTGAAGCTTTCTTT. Its translation: CASTPTRVYTEAFF.

The chain is built from TRBV30 and TRBJ1-2; no definite D call. Germline V CDR1 and CDR2: GTSNPN, SVGIG (reference sequence). CDR3 length: 12 residues. The V end was cut by 2 bases, the J end by 8 bases, with 12 bases between. CDR3 coding DNA: TGTGCCTGGAGTCTGGAGCAAGAGGGCTACACCTTC. Residues: CAWSLEQEGYTF.

The gene calls are TRBV6-4 and TRBJ2-4; D gene ambiguous. In germline, CDR1 is MRHNA, CDR2 SNTAGT. This CDR3 comprises 16 residues. The ends were cut back, 9 bases at V and 1 base at J, with 19 bases in the middle. The CDR3 here is CARTGLSFFAKNIQYF. The CDR3 region has the DNA TGTGCCAGGACCGGGCTCAGCTTTTTCGCCAAAAACATTCAGTACTTC.

With regard to this clonotype: An end of the junction does not agree with germline; a read error may underlie this. The rearrangement links TRBV6-2 or TRBV6-3 to TRBJ2-6, with TRBD1 matching 9 bases. The CDR3 is 18 residues long. Germline values: CDR1 MNHEY, CDR2 SVGEGT. CDR3 coding DNA: TGTGCCAGCAGTCTATACAGGGGGCGAATCACTGGGGCCAACGTCCTGCCTTTC. This gives the protein CASSLYRGRITGANVLPF.

This clonotype was detected ten times or more. CDR3 residues: CASQTSGSYEQYF. DNA for the CDR3: TGTGCCAGCCAAACTAGCGGGAGTTACGAGCAGTACTTC. The chain uses TRBV27 and TRBJ2-7; 11 bases fit TRBD2. V dropped 8 bases and J dropped 4; count of bases not matched to a gene: 4. Germline lookup yields CDR1 MNHEY and CDR2 SMNVEV (reference sequence). This CDR3 has 13 amino acids.

The rearrangement uses TRBV30 and TRBJ2-3; D assignment may be TRBD1 or TRBD2 (6 bases each). Between the trimmed V and J ends, which lost 3 bases and 3 bases, there was a span of 13 bases. The germline V gene has CDR1 GTSNPN and CDR2 SVGIG (reference sequence). The CDR3 has 14 residues. CDR3 protein: CAWSIGGGTDTQYF. In nucleotides, the CDR3 is TGTGCCTGGAGCATCGGGGGCGGGACAGATACGCAGTATTTT.

This clonotype was counted ten times or more. This chain uses TRBV7-6 with TRBJ2-7, with TRBD2 identical over 11 bases. Looked up from germline, CDR1 is SGHVS and CDR2 is FNYEAQ. With V trimmed by 0 bases and J by 6 bases, 4 bases remained unmatched. The length of the CDR3 is 15 residues. The CDR3 DNA follows: TGTGCCAGCAGCTTAGCTAGCGGGAGGGCCGTCGAGCAGTACTTC. Protein: CASSLASGRAVEQYF.

As for this clonotype: Just one base apart from a much larger clone, this may be a read error. V is TRBV3-1 and J is TRBJ1-1; the match to TRBD1 covers 7 bases. Germline V gene lookup returns CDR1 LGHDT and CDR2 YNNKEL (reference sequence). Losses at the gene ends were 0 bases for V and 5 bases for J; bases not matched to a gene: 9. The CDR3 has 16 amino acids. CDR3 region: CASSQDRQGLRTEAFF. CDR3 coding DNA: TGTGCCAGCAGCCAAGACAGACAGGGCTTGAGGACTGAAGCTTTCTTT.

Note on this clonotype: Compared with germline, one end of the junction differs, possibly owing to a read error. The genes are TRBV27 and TRBJ2-7; D could derive from TRBD1 or TRBD2 (5 bases each). The CDR3 is 13 residues long. Germline loops: CDR1 MNHEY, CDR2 SMNVEV (reference sequence). The CDR3: CASSTGTLYELYF. The CDR3, as DNA: TGTGCCAGCAGTACGGGGACCCTCTACGAGCTGTACTTC.

The rearrangement uses TRBV29-1 and TRBJ2-1; no firm D call. Trimming cost V 4 bases and J 7 bases, with 5 bases left between them. CDR3 length equals 10 residues. CDR1 and CDR2 (germline): SQVTM, ANQGSEA. The CDR3 sequence is CSVVVNEQFF. CDR3 sequence (DNA): TGCAGCGTTGTAGTTAATGAGCAGTTCTTC.

The chain carries TRBV28 and TRBJ2-4, with D uncertain. CDR1 and CDR2 from the germline V gene are MDHEN and SYDVKM. V was pared by 3 bases and J by 0 bases, with 6 bases between. CDR3 length: 14 residues. In DNA form, the CDR3 reads TGTGCCAGCAGTTTCGCCCTAGCCAAAAACATTCAGTACTTC. This gives the protein CASSFALAKNIQYF.

In this sample, this clonotype turned up many times. The gene calls are TRBV12-3 or TRBV12-4 and TRBJ2-5; 12 bases are shared with TRBD2. With V trimmed by 3 bases and J by 2 bases, 10 bases remained unmatched. The CDR3 consists of 18 residues. The CDR3 is CASSFFGLAGNFQETQYF. The CDR3, as DNA: TGTGCCAGCAGTTTTTTTGGACTAGCGGGGAATTTTCAAGAGACCCAGTACTTC.

This clonotype has only a few counts. One base away lies a much larger clone, so this may be a sequencing read error. The V and J genes are TRBV4-1 and TRBJ2-7; D is perhaps TRBD1 or TRBD2 (5 bases each). This CDR3 spans 13 amino acids. Germline values: CDR1 MGHRA, CDR2 YSYEKL. The CDR3 protein is CAGSQDRGEEQYF. The CDR3 DNA sequence: TGCGCCGGCAGCCAAGATAGAGGGGAGGAGCAGTACTTC.

The chain couples TRBV4-3 to TRBJ1-2; D may be TRBD1 (5 bases). Looked up from germline, CDR1 is LGHNA and CDR2 is YSLEER. CDR3 length equals 14 residues. With 3 bases removed from V and 6 bases from J, the gap between germline ends came to 14 bases. CDR3 in amino acids: CASSHRSGRNGYTF. In nucleotides, the CDR3 is TGCGCCAGCAGCCATCGATCAGGGCGGAATGGCTACACCTTC.

This clonotype was detected many times. DNA for the CDR3: TGTGCCAGCAGTTTAGAGGTGCTGAGCGGGGACTCCTACGAGCAGTACTTC. Its protein is CASSLEVLSGDSYEQYF. V usage is TRBV12-3 or TRBV12-4 and J usage is TRBJ2-7; 7 nucleotides align to TRBD2. With 1 base clipped from V and 0 bases from J, the junction kept 9 bases outside the gene matches. The CDR3 spans 17 residues.

This clonotype appeared many times. The CDR3: CASSPPDRDGYTF. Written as DNA, the CDR3 is TGCGCCAGCAGCCCACCGGACAGGGACGGCTACACCTTC. The chain has TRBV4-3 and TRBJ1-2, with 8 bases fitting TRBD1. V trimming: 4 bases; J trimming: 8 bases; junction bases outside the gene matches: 6. The germline V gene encodes CDR1 LGHNA and CDR2 YSLEER. This CDR3 comprises 13 residues.

This clonotype was recorded a few times. The chain joins TRBV15 to TRBJ1-3; D is undetermined. This CDR3 is built from 15 residues. The V end was cut by 0 bases, the J end by 3 bases, with 9 bases between. Germline V CDR1 and CDR2: LNHNV, YYDKDF (reference sequence). The CDR3 reads CATSRDNGDGNTIYF. The CDR3 bases are TGTGCCACCAGCAGAGATAATGGGGATGGAAACACCATATATTTT.

The chain carries TRBV7-8 and TRBJ2-5; D might be TRBD1 (8 bases). The germline CDR1 and CDR2 sequences are SGHVS and FQNEAQ. Trimming took off 5 bases at V and 1 base at J, with 17 bases between the two ends. The CDR3 contains 16 residues. CDR3 nucleotides: TGTGCCAGCAGCCGGAGCGGGACAGGATGCCAAGAGACCCAGTACTTC. Amino acids: CASSRSGTGCQETQYF. Full variable domain (remainder filled in from reference TRBV7-8 and TRBJ2-5): GAGVSQSPRYKVAKRGQDVALRCDPISGHVSLFWYQQALGQGPEFLTYFQNEAQLDKSGLPSDRFFAERPEGSVSTLKIQRTQQEDSAVYLCASSRSGTGCQETQYFGPGTRLLVL.

This clonotype was counted many times. The chain uses TRBV4-1 and TRBJ2-7; a weak D match, TRBD2 (6 bases). The CDR3 consists of 14 residues. Germline V lookup: CDR1 MGHRA, CDR2 YSYEKL. With 0 bases removed from V and 6 bases from J, the gap between germline ends came to 12 bases. In nucleotides, the CDR3 is TGCGCCAGCAGCCAAGATTACCCGGGGGTCGAGCAGTACTTC. Protein: CASSQDYPGVEQYF.